This T cell receptor (beta chain) was documented in a study of regulatory T cells in long-lasting Graves disease. Researchers made TCR beta libraries by using iRepertoire HTBI primers and running Arm-PCR on CDR3 regions. Each CDR3 protein is one row after TCRdb ran MiXCR on the multiplex PCR reads. The sample yields a few hundred thousand distinct CDR3 sequences, around 15% seen once. On this clonotype: The target antigen is unknown.

The time point was: newly diagnosed GD, antithyroid drugs for less than 3 months. PBMCs provided the RNA from which the TCR library was made. Study-wide points: Tissue studied was limited to peripheral blood, excluding thyroid tissue.

This CDR3 has 13 residues. Germline V gene sequence: CDR1 MGHRA, CDR2 YSYEKL. Trimming left V 0 bases short and J 7 bases short, with 4 bases between. In addition, the sample was reused for a study of T cells in Graves' hyperthyroidism and ophthalmopathy.

The clonotype comes from a woman aged 45-59 years with Graves disease. The rearrangement joins TRBV4-1 to TRBJ1-6; the D is unclear. The material sequenced was peripheral blood mononuclear cells (PBMCs), taken at new diagnosis, from a patient treated with antithyroid drugs. The CDR3 DNA follows: TGCGCCAGCAGCCAAGAAGTCAATTCACCCCTCCACTTT. This codes for CASSQEVNSPLHF.